Listed here is a single TCR beta chain. Its antigen is unknown. Assay: immunoSEQ multiplex PCR; the TCRdb copy retains only in-frame clones and omits some. The sample carries over 85,000 clones, about 95% recorded once. The record originates from a study of T cells in pancreatic ductal adenocarcinoma. The selected patients with pancreatic ductal adenocarcinoma had surgery but no neoadjuvant therapy. Regarding the study as a whole: Compared with tumor, blood showed more total productive templates and 7 to 9.5-fold more clonotypes.

The CDR3 contains 14 residues. The junction had 5 bases not matched to a gene; V was cut back by 5 bases and J by 6 bases. Germline values: CDR1 SEHNR, CDR2 FQNEAQ (reference sequence). The receptor's source is a human donor with pancreatic ductal adenocarcinoma. Sequencing was done on a sample of PBMCs. The chain has TRBV7-9 and TRBJ2-1; 9 positions match TRBD1. This CDR3 is CASSPGTGSNEQFF. The CDR3 DNA follows: TGTGCCAGCAGCCCCGGGACAGGGTCCAATGAGCAGTTCTTC.